This TCR beta chain came from a study of shared clonotypes between healthy human individuals. About the research overall: CD4 naive and CD4 memory each took three plates per donor, while CD8 naive took two and CD8 memory one. Study-level results: It was only blood that was sampled, and tissue repertoires likely differ.

Points on this clone: The target antigen is unknown.

This CDR3 has 15 residues. The germline V gene has CDR1 SGHNT and CDR2 YYREEE (reference sequence). The V end lost 3 bases, the J end lost 8 bases, and 17 bases lay between the germline ends. Assay used: immunoSEQ multiplex PCR; TCRdb lists only in-frame clones, some missing. The sample records some 1,100,000 clones, 70% to 80% being singletons. The donor population consisted of healthy HIV-negative adults with no recent acute infections or vaccinations. Sequences were obtained from memory CD4+ T cells from PBMCs. Subset defined: CD45RA-negative fraction. J is TRBJ1-4 and V is TRBV5-4; D is perhaps TRBD1 (5 bases). The sequence derives from a man aged 18 to 30 in good health. Some clones in this sample may be carry-over from other donors' samples. The CDR3 loop reads CASSSQGGSGEKLFF. CDR3 DNA: TGTGCCAGCAGCTCGCAGGGTGGTTCGGGAGAAAAACTGTTTTTT.